This paragraph reports one T cell receptor beta chain. This specimen comes from a study of cytomegalovirus exposure and HLA in healthy donors. PCR involved 60 Vbeta and 13 Jbeta primers. The assay was immunoSEQ multiplex PCR, and TCRdb's table has in-frame clones only and misses some. In the table there are approximately 100,000 clones, roughly 82% of which are singletons. V shed 1 base, J shed 4 bases, and the junction held 8 bases outside the gene matches. Germline V gene sequence: CDR1 MRHNA, CDR2 SNTAGT. This CDR3 has 16 amino acids. The rearrangement joins TRBV6-4 to TRBJ2-7; 9 bases match TRBD1. Sequencing was performed on PBMCs. The sequence was collected from a man over 45 in good health and CMV-seronegative. This CDR3 is CASSDYSQGAGYEQYF. CDR3 in DNA: TGTGCCAGCAGTGACTATTCACAGGGGGCAGGGTACGAGCAGTACTTC.